The present entry profiles one T cell receptor (beta chain) with its context. This sample also contains other DNA sequences that code for the same CDR3. Genomic DNA of every subset was divided equally among multiple immunoSEQ plates. TCRdb's table, derived via immunoSEQ multiplex PCR, lists solely in-frame clones and lacks some. The sample records roughly 720,000 clones, roughly 88% being singletons. The donors, healthy adults who were HIV-negative, had experienced no recent acute infections or vaccinations. The donor cohort consisted entirely of Caucasian adults residing in Nashville, Tennessee. The data were obtained in a study of shared clonotypes between healthy human individuals. The CDR3 spans 11 residues. Germline lookup yields CDR1 MNHNS and CDR2 SASEGT. V was clipped by 4 bases and J by 1 base, with 1 base between them.

Material: memory CD8+ T cells from PBMCs. Indicated subset: CD45RO+ cells pooled with CCR7-negative TemRA cells. This sequence was found in a young man in good health. Some clones in this sample may be carry-over from other donors' samples. The V gene is TRBV6-1, the J gene TRBJ1-1; D gene uncertain. The CDR3, as DNA: TGTGCCAGCAGTGGGAACACTGAAGCTTTCTTT. Protein product: CASSGNTEAFF.